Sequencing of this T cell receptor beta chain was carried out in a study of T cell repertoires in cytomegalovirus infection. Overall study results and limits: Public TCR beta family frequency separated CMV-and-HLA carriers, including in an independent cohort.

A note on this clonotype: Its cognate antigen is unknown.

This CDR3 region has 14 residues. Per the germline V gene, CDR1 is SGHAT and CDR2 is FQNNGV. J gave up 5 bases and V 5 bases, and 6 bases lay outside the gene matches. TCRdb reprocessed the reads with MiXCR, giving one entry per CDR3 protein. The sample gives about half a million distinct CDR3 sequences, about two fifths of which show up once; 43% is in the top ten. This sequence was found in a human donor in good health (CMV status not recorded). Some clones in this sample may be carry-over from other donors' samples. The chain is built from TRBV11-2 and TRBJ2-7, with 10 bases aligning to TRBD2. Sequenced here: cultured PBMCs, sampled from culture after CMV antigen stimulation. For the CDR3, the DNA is TGTGCCAGCAGCCCACCTAGCGGGAGTGACGAGCAGTACTTC. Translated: CASSPPSGSDEQYF.